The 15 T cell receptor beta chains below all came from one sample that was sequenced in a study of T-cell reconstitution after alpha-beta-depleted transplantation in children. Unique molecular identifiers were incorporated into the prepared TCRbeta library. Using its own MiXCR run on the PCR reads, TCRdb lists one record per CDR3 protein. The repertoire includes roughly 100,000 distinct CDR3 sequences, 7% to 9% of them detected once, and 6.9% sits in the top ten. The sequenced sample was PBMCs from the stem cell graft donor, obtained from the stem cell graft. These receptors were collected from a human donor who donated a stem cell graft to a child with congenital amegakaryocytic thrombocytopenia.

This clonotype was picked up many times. CDR3 region: CASGRRLAGGIVTDTQYF. CDR3 bases: TGTGCCAGCGGGCGGAGACTAGCGGGGGGTATTGTCACAGATACGCAGTATTTT. The rearrangement links TRBV2 to TRBJ2-3; 13 bases are a match to TRBD2. V was pared by 8 bases and J by 2 bases, with 13 bases of the junction left unmatched. There are 18 residues in the CDR3. Germline CDR1 SNHLY, CDR2 FYNNEI.

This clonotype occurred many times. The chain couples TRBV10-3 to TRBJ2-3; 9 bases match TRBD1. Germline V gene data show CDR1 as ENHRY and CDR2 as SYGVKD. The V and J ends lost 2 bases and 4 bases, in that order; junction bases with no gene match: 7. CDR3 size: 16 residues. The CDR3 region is CAISEPGQGAADTQYF. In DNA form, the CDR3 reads TGTGCCATCAGTGAGCCGGGACAGGGTGCCGCAGATACGCAGTATTTT.

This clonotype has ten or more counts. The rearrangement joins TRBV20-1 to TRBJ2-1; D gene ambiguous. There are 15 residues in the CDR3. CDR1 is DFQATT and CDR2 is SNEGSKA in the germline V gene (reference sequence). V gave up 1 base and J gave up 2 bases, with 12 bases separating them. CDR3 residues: CSARVLRGTYNEQFF. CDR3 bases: TGCAGTGCTAGAGTGCTGCGAGGTACCTACAATGAGCAGTTCTTC.

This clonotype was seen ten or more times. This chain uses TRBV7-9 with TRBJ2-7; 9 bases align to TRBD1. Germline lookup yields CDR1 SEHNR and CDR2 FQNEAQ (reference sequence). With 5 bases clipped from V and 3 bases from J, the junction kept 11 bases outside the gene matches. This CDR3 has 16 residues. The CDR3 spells CASSPRAGTGLYEQYF. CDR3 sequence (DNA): TGTGCCAGCAGCCCAAGGGCCGGGACAGGGCTCTACGAGCAGTACTTC.

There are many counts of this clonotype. The CDR3 DNA reads as TGCGCCAGCAGCCCCCCGGTAGCGGGAGAGGAGACCCAGTACTTC. Translated, it gives CASSPPVAGEETQYF. The chain is built from TRBV5-1 and TRBJ2-5; 9 bases line up with TRBD2. With 4 bases clipped from V and 5 bases from J, the junction kept 9 bases outside the gene matches. Germline CDR1 SGHRS, CDR2 YFSETQ. CDR3 length equals 15 residues.

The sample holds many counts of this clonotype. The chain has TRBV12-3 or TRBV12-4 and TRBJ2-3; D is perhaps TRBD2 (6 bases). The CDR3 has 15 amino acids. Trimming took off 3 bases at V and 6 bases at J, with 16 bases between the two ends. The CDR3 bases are TGTGCCAGCAGTTTGCGGCACGGGGGTTCTGATACGCAGTATTTT. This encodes CASSLRHGGSDTQYF.

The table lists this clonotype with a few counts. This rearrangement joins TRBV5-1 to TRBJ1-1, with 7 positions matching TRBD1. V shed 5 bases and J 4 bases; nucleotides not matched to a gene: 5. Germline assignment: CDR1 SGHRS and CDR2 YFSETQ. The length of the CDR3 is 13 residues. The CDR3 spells CASSFTGATEAFF. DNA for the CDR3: TGCGCCAGCAGTTTTACAGGGGCCACTGAAGCTTTCTTT.

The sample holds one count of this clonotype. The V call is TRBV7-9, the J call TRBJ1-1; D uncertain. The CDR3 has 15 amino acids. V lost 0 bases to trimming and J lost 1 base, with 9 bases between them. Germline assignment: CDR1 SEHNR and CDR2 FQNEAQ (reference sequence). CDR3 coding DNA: TGTGCCAGCAGCTTAGCGTCACATCAGAACACTGAAGCTTTCTTT. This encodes CASSLASHQNTEAFF.

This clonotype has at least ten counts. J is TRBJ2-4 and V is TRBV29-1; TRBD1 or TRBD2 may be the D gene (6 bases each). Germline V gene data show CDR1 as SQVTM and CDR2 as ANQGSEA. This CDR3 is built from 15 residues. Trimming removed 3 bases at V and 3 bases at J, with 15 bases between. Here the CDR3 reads CSVDVGGLGKNIQYF. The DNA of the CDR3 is TGCAGCGTTGATGTCGGGGGCCTAGGCAAAAACATTCAGTACTTC.

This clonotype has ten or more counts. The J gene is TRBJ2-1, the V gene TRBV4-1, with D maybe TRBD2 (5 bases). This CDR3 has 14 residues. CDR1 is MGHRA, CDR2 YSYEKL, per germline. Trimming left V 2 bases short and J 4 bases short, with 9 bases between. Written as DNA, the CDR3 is TGCGCCAGCAGCCAACGGGAAGGTTACAATGAGCAGTTCTTC. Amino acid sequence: CASSQREGYNEQFF.

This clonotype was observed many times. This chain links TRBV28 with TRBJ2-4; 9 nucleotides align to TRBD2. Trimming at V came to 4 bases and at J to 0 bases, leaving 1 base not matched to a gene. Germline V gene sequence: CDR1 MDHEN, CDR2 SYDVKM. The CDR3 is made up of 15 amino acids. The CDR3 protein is CASSSSGVAKNIQYF. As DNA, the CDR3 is TGTGCCAGCAGTTCTAGCGGGGTAGCCAAAAACATTCAGTACTTC.

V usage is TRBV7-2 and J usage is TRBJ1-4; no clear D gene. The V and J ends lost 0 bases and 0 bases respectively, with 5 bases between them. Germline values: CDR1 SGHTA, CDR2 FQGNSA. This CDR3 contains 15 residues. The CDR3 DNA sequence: TGTGCCAGCAGCTTAGCGCGGACAACTAATGAAAAACTGTTTTTT. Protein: CASSLARTTNEKLFF.

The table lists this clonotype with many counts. CDR3 sequence (DNA): TGCGCCAGCAGCCGGACAGGGGCGGGGAGCGGGGAGCTGTTTTTT. It is translated as CASSRTGAGSGELFF. The chain is built from TRBV5-1 and TRBJ2-2, with 9 positions matching TRBD1. Germline trimming cut 4 bases from V and 7 bases from J; bases unmatched to any gene: 8. CDR1 and CDR2 from the germline V gene are SGHRS and YFSETQ. There are 15 residues in the CDR3.

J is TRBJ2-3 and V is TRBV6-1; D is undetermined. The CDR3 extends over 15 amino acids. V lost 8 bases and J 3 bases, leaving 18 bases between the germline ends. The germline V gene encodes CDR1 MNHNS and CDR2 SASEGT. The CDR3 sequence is CASGFKAIGTDTQYF. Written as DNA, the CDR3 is TGTGCCAGCGGGTTCAAGGCAATCGGGACAGATACGCAGTATTTT.

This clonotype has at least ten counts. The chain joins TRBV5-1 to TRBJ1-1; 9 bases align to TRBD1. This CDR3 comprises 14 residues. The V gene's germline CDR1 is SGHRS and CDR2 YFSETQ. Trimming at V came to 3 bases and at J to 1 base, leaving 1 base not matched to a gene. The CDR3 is CASSWGQGNTEAFF. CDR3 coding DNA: TGCGCCAGCAGCTGGGGACAGGGGAACACTGAAGCTTTCTTT.